This T cell receptor (beta chain) is drawn from a study of T cells in Graves' hyperthyroidism and ophthalmopathy. Per the germline V gene, CDR1 is SEHNR and CDR2 is FQNEAQ (reference sequence). The CDR3 length is 13 residues. V was clipped by 6 bases and J by 7 bases, with 12 bases between them. Study-level results: Appearing also in blood were most of the thyroid clonotypes expanded above 0.001.

Authors of the study amplified TCR beta CDR3 regions from RNA transcripts. When the TCR CDR3 underwent first-round RT-PCR, the HTBI primer set was used. One entry per CDR3 protein, called by TCRdb with MiXCR from the multiplex PCR reads. The table includes about 640,000 distinct CDR3 sequences, approximately 42% detected once. Worth noting for this clonotype: As yet, its antigen is unknown.

Exclusion criteria comprised uncontrolled infection, other autoimmune disease, pregnancy or lactation. Sequenced: peripheral blood or thyroid tissue (not recorded which). The receptor's source is an adult man with Graves' disease, either hyperthyroidism or ophthalmopathy (not recorded which). The chain carries TRBV7-9 and TRBJ1-4, with TRBD1 as a possible D gene (5 bases). In nucleotides, the CDR3 is TGTGCCAGCAGATCGCAGGGTAGTGAAAAACTGTTTTTT. Translating gives CASRSQGSEKLFF. The entire variable domain, with the rest obtained from reference TRBV7-9 and TRBJ1-4, is as follows: DTGVSQNPRHKITKRGQNVTFRCDPISEHNRLYWYRQTLGQGPEFLTYFQNEAQLEKSRLLSDRFSAERPKGSFSTLEIQRTEQGDSAMYLCASRSQGSEKLFFGSGTQLSVL.